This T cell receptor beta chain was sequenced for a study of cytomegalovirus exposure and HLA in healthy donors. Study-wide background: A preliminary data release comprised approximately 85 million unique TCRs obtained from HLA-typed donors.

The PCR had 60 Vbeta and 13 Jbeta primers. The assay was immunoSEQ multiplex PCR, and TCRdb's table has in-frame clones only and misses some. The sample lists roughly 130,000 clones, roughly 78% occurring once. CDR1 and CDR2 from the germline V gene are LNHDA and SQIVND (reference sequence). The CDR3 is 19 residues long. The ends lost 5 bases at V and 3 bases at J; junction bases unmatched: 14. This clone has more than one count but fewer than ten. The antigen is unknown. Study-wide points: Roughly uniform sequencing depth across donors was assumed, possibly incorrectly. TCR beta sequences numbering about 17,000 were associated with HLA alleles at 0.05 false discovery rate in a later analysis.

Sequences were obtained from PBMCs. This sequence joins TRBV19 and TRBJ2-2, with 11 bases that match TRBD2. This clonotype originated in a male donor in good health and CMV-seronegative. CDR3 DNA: TGTGCCAGTAGTCACCGGGAGGTAGCGGGGGGGGGTTACACCGGGGAGCTGTTTTTT. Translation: CASSHREVAGGGYTGELFF.